This entry concerns a single TCR beta chain. Its antigen is not known. This sample stems from a study of CD8 T cells in Susac syndrome. Study overall: When blood was drawn, patients with Susac syndrome were on intravenous immunoglobulin alone, on corticosteroids, or therapy-naive.

Findings and limits, study-wide: As acknowledged by the study, its TCR sequencing and HLA analysis included a relatively small number of individuals.

Germline V gene data show CDR1 as DFQATT and CDR2 as SNEGSKA (reference sequence). The CDR3 has 14 amino acids. The ends lost 0 bases at V and 11 bases at J; junction bases unmatched: 11. With random hexamers, about 0.5 to 1 ug RNA was reverse transcribed. Amplification of TCR beta CDR3 by immunoSEQ multiplex PCR spanned 54 Vbeta and 13 Jbeta. TCRdb itself ran the immunoSEQ multiplex PCR reads through MiXCR, one entry per CDR3 protein. The repertoire holds 110,000 to 150,000 distinct CDR3 sequences, with roughly 95% as singletons. The sample comprised CD4+ T cells from PBMCs. J is TRBJ2-7 and V is TRBV20-1, with TRBD2 matching 9 bases. The clonotype originates from a human donor with Susac syndrome. The CDR3 spells CSARDSTSGSNKYF. CDR3 DNA sequence: TGCAGTGCTAGAGATTCCACTAGCGGGTCGAACAAGTACTTC.